This is a list of T cell receptor beta chains from one sample in a study of shared clonotypes between healthy human individuals. Clones were read by immunoSEQ multiplex PCR, and TCRdb kept only the in-frame ones, dropping some. Of 2 million to 2.5 million clones detected, almost 96% appear once; the ten largest clones hold over 0.1%. The sequencing sample was made of naive CD4+ T cells sorted from blood. The source is a man aged 18 to 29 in good health. CDR3s leave out the opening cysteine and the closing phenylalanine or tryptophan. The order of the fields is V gene, J gene, CDR3 protein.

v_call: TRBV2
j_call: TRBJ1-3
cdr3_aa: ASSDRANTIY

v_call: TRBV29-1
j_call: TRBJ1-4
cdr3_aa: SVAQLNEKLF

v_call: TRBV5-4
j_call: TRBJ2-3
cdr3_aa: ASSLTGPASDTQY

v_call: TRBV9
j_call: TRBJ2-1
cdr3_aa: ASSVISGTADEQF

v_call: TRBV27
j_call: TRBJ1-4
cdr3_aa: ASKDGGGSNEKLF

v_call: TRBV7-8
j_call: TRBJ1-6
cdr3_aa: ASSLRTGFLQNSPLH

v_call: TRBV6-1
j_call: TRBJ2-2
cdr3_aa: ASSYRGLVAGELF

v_call: TRBV5-1
j_call: TRBJ2-1
cdr3_aa: ASSFDSSSYNEQF

v_call: TRBV9
j_call: TRBJ2-3
cdr3_aa: ASSVGTSGGLSTDTQY

v_call: TRBV6-5
j_call: TRBJ1-5
cdr3_aa: ASSPGQVYQPQH

v_call: TRBV9
j_call: TRBJ2-5
cdr3_aa: ASSDPGGSRLY

v_call: TRBV5-1
j_call: TRBJ2-3
cdr3_aa: ASSLQGFGGTDTQY

v_call: TRBV15
j_call: TRBJ1-3
cdr3_aa: ATSRDGAFSGNTIY

v_call: TRBV7-2
j_call: TRBJ2-7
cdr3_aa: ASSQGLGQGGGEQY

v_call: TRBV18
j_call: TRBJ1-5
cdr3_aa: ASSPEVGQPQH

v_call: TRBV6-6
j_call: TRBJ1-1
cdr3_aa: ASSKQDNTEAF

v_call: TRBV5-1
j_call: TRBJ2-6
cdr3_aa: ASSPGWYRTPSGANVLT

v_call: TRBV19
j_call: TRBJ1-4
cdr3_aa: ASSLSGQPVNEKLF

v_call: TRBV6-5
j_call: TRBJ2-1
cdr3_aa: ASHGGRSSYNEQF

v_call: TRBV30
j_call: TRBJ2-7
cdr3_aa: AWSVRGTGIYEQY

v_call: TRBV18
j_call: TRBJ2-5
cdr3_aa: ASSPPGLQETQY

v_call: TRBV7-2
j_call: TRBJ2-5
cdr3_aa: ASSLVGRLGETQY

v_call: TRBV10-3
j_call: TRBJ1-1
cdr3_aa: AIRGTGGNTEAF

v_call: TRBV7-2
j_call: TRBJ2-5
cdr3_aa: ASSLHGGVQETQY

v_call: TRBV13
j_call: TRBJ2-3
cdr3_aa: ASSLGSGRTDTQY

v_call: TRBV28
j_call: TRBJ1-4
cdr3_aa: ASSFAARKLF

v_call: TRBV2
j_call: TRBJ2-7
cdr3_aa: ASWDRGVTYEQY

v_call: TRBV4-1
j_call: TRBJ2-2
cdr3_aa: ASSLENPALGTGELF

v_call: TRBV6-1
j_call: TRBJ2-1
cdr3_aa: ASSASLAGTSSYNEQF

v_call: TRBV7-3
j_call: TRBJ2-3
cdr3_aa: ASSLGGLTDTQY

v_call: TRBV5-1
j_call: TRBJ2-1
cdr3_aa: ASSFGITGDEQF

v_call: TRBV6-5
j_call: TRBJ2-7
cdr3_aa: ASSYRTGHYEQY

v_call: TRBV27
j_call: TRBJ2-1
cdr3_aa: ASSSGLLAGIYNEQF

v_call: TRBV5-1
j_call: TRBJ2-5
cdr3_aa: ASSLSWGKETQY

v_call: TRBV9
j_call: TRBJ2-5
cdr3_aa: ASSPPGSRGRAAETQY

v_call: TRBV11-2
j_call: TRBJ1-2
cdr3_aa: ASSLDGRVYGYT

v_call: TRBV27
j_call: TRBJ2-1
cdr3_aa: ASQGRQNNEQF

v_call: TRBV9
j_call: TRBJ2-2
cdr3_aa: ASSVDSGTSGRASGNTGELF

v_call: TRBV6-1
j_call: TRBJ2-7
cdr3_aa: ASRPGQGITYEQY

v_call: TRBV6-1
j_call: TRBJ1-4
cdr3_aa: ASSRVRGNEKLF

v_call: TRBV2
j_call: TRBJ2-2
cdr3_aa: ASSESTGELF

v_call: TRBV5-1
j_call: TRBJ2-7
cdr3_aa: ASSLVPYATAYEQY

v_call: TRBV7-2
j_call: TRBJ1-5
cdr3_aa: ASSGTDFQPQH

v_call: TRBV18
j_call: TRBJ1-1
cdr3_aa: ASSPVRGTEAF

v_call: TRBV7-8
j_call: TRBJ2-3
cdr3_aa: ASSLGAGGSTDTQY

v_call: TRBV6-5
j_call: TRBJ2-3
cdr3_aa: ASSYRQGTDTQY

v_call: TRBV6-5
j_call: TRBJ1-2
cdr3_aa: ASSYSAGGFGYT

v_call: TRBV2
j_call: TRBJ2-5
cdr3_aa: ASNHEVGAGETQY

v_call: TRBV6-6
j_call: TRBJ2-1
cdr3_aa: ASSYRLDEQF

v_call: TRBV7-8
j_call: TRBJ2-3
cdr3_aa: ASSLAGVNTDTQY

v_call: TRBV7-2
j_call: TRBJ2-5
cdr3_aa: ASSPRDKRQETQY

v_call: TRBV6-1
j_call: TRBJ2-2
cdr3_aa: ASSDLAGGDTGELF

v_call: TRBV4-3
j_call: TRBJ2-2
cdr3_aa: ASSQEGIETGELF

v_call: TRBV5-1
j_call: TRBJ1-5
cdr3_aa: ASSLEGGDQPQH

v_call: TRBV30
j_call: TRBJ2-3
cdr3_aa: AWSQGQGLLDTQY

v_call: TRBV19
j_call: TRBJ2-1
cdr3_aa: ASSRTGGNEQF

v_call: TRBV6-5
j_call: TRBJ2-7
cdr3_aa: ASTRGRGMYEQY

v_call: TRBV27
j_call: TRBJ2-7
cdr3_aa: ASSLGASRYEQY

v_call: TRBV19
j_call: TRBJ1-5
cdr3_aa: ASRIQGNQPQH